This T cell receptor beta chain originates from a study of radiotherapy plus CTLA-4 blockade in lung cancer. Study details: Of the patients, 15% to 20% showed objective responses and 31% attained disease control. Study-wide results and caveats: Dynamics of early blood T cell clones, together with interferon-beta, were reportedly the best predictors of response. Following radiotherapy plus ipilimumab, tumor-derived TCR clones expanded in the blood.

Focal radiation with ipilimumab CTLA-4 blockade was given to patients with chemo-refractory metastatic non-small-cell lung cancer. Points on this clone: The antigen is not known.

Some clones are missing from TCRdb's copy, which holds only in-frame ones; the method was immunoSEQ multiplex PCR. The data contain under 3,000 clones, about 80% of them singletons. In germline, CDR1 is LNHDA, CDR2 SQIVND (reference sequence). Between the trimmed V and J ends, which lost 2 bases and 2 bases, there was a span of 11 bases. The CDR3 loop spans 15 amino acids. Material: tumor tissue, obtained from a patient treated with radiotherapy plus ipilimumab. The chain has TRBV19 and TRBJ2-3, with D maybe TRBD2 (6 bases). The receptor comes from a human donor with non-small cell lung cancer that progressed on radiotherapy plus ipilimumab. In DNA, the CDR3 is TGTGCCAGTAGTATAAGAGGGGACTTCACAGATACGCAGTATTTT. As protein: CASSIRGDFTDTQYF.